What follows are 14 T cell receptor beta chains derived from one specimen sequenced in a study of T cells in Graves' hyperthyroidism and ophthalmopathy. Amplification of TCR beta CDR3 regions used RNA as the template. A set of HTBI primers served as the primers for a first-round RT-PCR of the TCR CDR3. TCRdb analysed the multiplex PCR reads with MiXCR anew, one entry per CDR3 protein. The sample has about 740,000 distinct CDR3 sequences, approximately 14% seen once. The sample was blood. The receptors derive from a woman aged 18-29 years with Graves' hyperthyroidism.

In its sample, this clonotype was seen a few times. This chain connects TRBV9 to TRBJ2-1; 7 bases fit TRBD2. The CDR3 contains 15 residues. The junction had 6 bases not matched to a gene; V was cut back by 2 bases and J by 4 bases. Germline V gene data show CDR1 as SGDLS and CDR2 as YYNGEE. The CDR3: CASSVGAGAYNEQFF. In DNA form, the CDR3 reads TGTGCCAGCAGCGTCGGGGCGGGAGCGTACAATGAGCAGTTCTTC.

This clonotype was observed many times. The rearrangement joins TRBV6-5 to TRBJ2-3; 8 bases are a match to TRBD2. V dropped 0 bases and J dropped 2; count of bases not matched to a gene: 16. Germline V gene lookup returns CDR1 MNHEY and CDR2 SVGAGI. CDR3 size: 20 residues. DNA for the CDR3: TGTGCCAGCAGTTACTCGCCCCGGGAGGGAACCGCTGTAGCCACAGATACGCAGTATTTT. Its protein product is CASSYSPREGTAVATDTQYF.

This clonotype was picked up many times. As DNA, the CDR3 is TGTGCCTGGAGGGCCGTGACGGGAGCAACTAATGAAAAACTGTTTTTT. It specifies CAWRAVTGATNEKLFF. The chain joins TRBV30 to TRBJ1-4; no clear D gene. Germline V CDR1 and CDR2: GTSNPN, SVGIG (reference sequence). The CDR3 loop spans 16 amino acids. Trimming removed 3 bases from V and 0 bases from J, with 14 bases in between.

This clonotype came up many times. Written as DNA, the CDR3 is TGTGCCAGCAGTGCTGACAGGGACGGCACTGAAGCTTTCTTT. Translation gives CASSADRDGTEAFF. This sequence joins TRBV2 and TRBJ1-1; 7 nucleotides align to TRBD1. CDR1 SNHLY and CDR2 FYNNEI come from the germline V gene. There are 14 residues in the CDR3. Trimming removed 4 bases from V and 4 bases from J; junction bases left unmatched: 6.

This clonotype was detected only a few times. The chain recombines TRBV27 with TRBJ2-7; the D gene is possibly TRBD1 (6 bases). The germline CDR1 and CDR2 sequences are MNHEY and SMNVEV (reference sequence). Between the trimmed V and J ends, which lost 3 bases and 3 bases, there was a span of 12 bases. The CDR3 totals 14 residues. The chain's CDR3 is CASSFLDRNYEQYF. The CDR3 nucleotides are TGTGCCAGCAGTTTCTTGGACAGAAACTACGAGCAGTACTTC.

In its sample, this clonotype was seen many times. The genes are TRBV7-2 and TRBJ2-5; D might be TRBD2 (6 bases). Germline V gene data show CDR1 as SGHTA and CDR2 as FQGNSA. The CDR3 sequence is 13 residues long. Trimming left V 5 bases short and J 3 bases short, with 10 bases between. The CDR3 loop reads CASSLSGKETQYF. DNA of the CDR3: TGTGCCAGCAGCCTTAGCGGTAAAGAGACCCAGTACTTC. The full variable domain, with the rest looked up from reference TRBV7-2 and TRBJ2-5, is GAGVSQSPSNKVTEKGKDVELRCDPISGHTALYWYRQSLGQGLEFLIYFQGNSAPDKSGLPSDRFSAERTGGSVSTLTIQRTQQEDSAVYLCASSLSGKETQYFGPGTRLLVL.

The chain joins TRBV7-9 to TRBJ2-5; 12 bases line up with TRBD1. This CDR3 has 17 amino acids. Germline assignment: CDR1 SEHNR and CDR2 FQNEAQ (reference sequence). Germline trimming cut 5 bases from V and 5 bases from J; bases unmatched to any gene: 12. DNA for the CDR3: TGTGCCAGCAGCACCTGGGACAGGGGGCTAGTTGAGGAGACCCAGTACTTC. Residues: CASSTWDRGLVEETQYF.

This clonotype was seen ten or more times. The V gene is TRBV27, the J gene TRBJ2-1; the match to TRBD2 covers 11 bases. The junction had 19 bases not matched to a gene; V was cut back by 5 bases and J by 1 base. The germline V gene has CDR1 MNHEY and CDR2 SMNVEV (reference sequence). The CDR3 covers 21 residues. The CDR3 nucleotides are TGTGCCAGCAGTCCAACTCGGTTGGCTAGCGGGAGGACTAGGTCCTACAATGAGCAGTTCTTC. Its protein is CASSPTRLASGRTRSYNEQFF.

This clonotype was found many times. The V gene is TRBV29-1, the J gene TRBJ1-1; D is possibly TRBD1 (5 bases). CDR1 is SQVTM and CDR2 is ANQGSEA in the germline V gene. This CDR3 region has 13 residues. V lost 4 bases to trimming and J lost 4 bases, with 13 bases between them. Here the CDR3 reads CSVAPGGGTEAFF. CDR3 sequence (DNA): TGCAGCGTTGCTCCCGGGGGTGGCACTGAAGCTTTCTTT. Supplemented by reference TRBV29-1 and TRBJ1-1, the full variable domain reads SAVISQKPSRDICQRGTSLTIQCQVDSQVTMMFWYRQQPGQSLTLIATANQGSEATYESGFVIDKFPISRPNLTFSTLTVSNMSPEDSSIYLCSVAPGGGTEAFFGQGTRLTVV.

The chain joins TRBV13 to TRBJ1-4, with D uncertain. Germline CDR1 is PRHDT and CDR2 is FYEKMQ (reference sequence). Trimming shortened V by 2 bases and J by 7 bases, and 17 bases separated the two germline ends. The CDR3 covers 16 residues. The CDR3 region has the DNA TGTGCCAGCAGCTTAACCGAAAACCACCTGAGTGAAAAACTGTTTTTT. This gives the protein CASSLTENHLSEKLFF.

This clonotype was counted ten times or more. DNA for the CDR3: TGTGCCTGGATGGCGACTGCCTATGGCTACACCTTC. This codes for CAWMATAYGYTF. The chain joins TRBV30 to TRBJ1-2, with D unresolved. Trimming took off 4 bases at V and 4 bases at J, with 10 bases between the two ends. The CDR3 length is 12 residues. The germline CDR1 and CDR2 sequences are GTSNPN and SVGIG (reference sequence).

This clonotype occurred many times. The chain employs TRBV7-9 and TRBJ2-7; 9 positions match TRBD1. Gene TRBJ2-1 matches the end of the DNA better, so the J call may be wrong. Germline V lookup: CDR1 SEHNR, CDR2 FQNEAQ (reference sequence). The CDR3 runs 16 residues. CDR3 in amino acids: CASSSTSGTGLYEQFF. The CDR3 DNA reads as TGTGCCAGCAGCTCTACCTCCGGGACAGGGCTCTACGAGCAGTTCTTC.

This clonotype was seen ten or more times. This chain joins TRBV30 and TRBJ1-1; possible D gene TRBD1, 6 bases. V lost 8 bases and J 5 bases, leaving 12 bases between the germline ends. CDR3 length: 11 residues. CDR1 and CDR2 (germline): GTSNPN, SVGIG (reference sequence). This CDR3 reads CAGGGGTEAFF. CDR3 coding DNA: TGTGCCGGGGGAGGGGGAACTGAAGCTTTCTTT. Drawing the rest from reference TRBV30 and TRBJ1-1, the complete variable domain is SQTIHQWPATLVQPVGSPLSLECTVEGTSNPNLYWYRQAAGRGLQLLFYSVGIGQISSEVPQNLSASRPQDRQFILSSKKLLLSDSGFYLCAGGGGTEAFFGQGTRLTVV.

This clonotype was seen a few times. This rearrangement joins TRBV7-9 to TRBJ2-3; TRBD1 agrees at 10 bases. Germline V gene data show CDR1 as SEHNR and CDR2 as FQNEAQ (reference sequence). Trimming at V came to 3 bases and at J to 2 bases, leaving 2 bases not matched to a gene. The CDR3 covers 15 residues. This CDR3 reads CASSLGTGVTDTQYF. The CDR3 DNA sequence: TGTGCCAGCAGCTTGGGGACAGGGGTCACAGATACGCAGTATTTT.